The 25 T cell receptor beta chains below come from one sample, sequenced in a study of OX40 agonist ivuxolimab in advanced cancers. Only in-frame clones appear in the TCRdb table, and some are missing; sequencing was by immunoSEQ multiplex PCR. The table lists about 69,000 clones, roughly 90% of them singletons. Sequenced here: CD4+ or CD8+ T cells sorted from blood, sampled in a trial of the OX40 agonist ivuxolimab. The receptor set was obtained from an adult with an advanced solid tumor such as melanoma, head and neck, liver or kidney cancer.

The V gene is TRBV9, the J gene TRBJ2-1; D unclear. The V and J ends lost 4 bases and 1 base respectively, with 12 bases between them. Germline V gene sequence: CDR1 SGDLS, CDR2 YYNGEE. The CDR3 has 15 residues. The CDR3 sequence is CASSNGLNSYNEQFF. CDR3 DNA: TGTGCCAGCAGCAACGGGCTAAATTCCTACAATGAGCAGTTCTTC.

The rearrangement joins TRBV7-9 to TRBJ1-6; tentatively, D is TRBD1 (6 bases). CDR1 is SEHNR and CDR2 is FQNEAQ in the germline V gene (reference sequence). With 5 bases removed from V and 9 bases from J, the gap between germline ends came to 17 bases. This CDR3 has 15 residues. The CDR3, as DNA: TGTGCCAGCAGCCCCTCGGGGGGCTCTGGTTCACCCCTCCACTTT. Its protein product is CASSPSGGSGSPLHF.

CDR3 bases: TGTGCCAGCAGCGAACAGGGGGCTGACACTGAAGCTTTCTTT. The encoded protein is CASSEQGADTEAFF. V is TRBV7-9 and J is TRBJ1-1, with 9 bases matching TRBD1. The CDR3 runs to 14 residues. With 5 bases clipped from V and 3 bases from J, the junction kept 4 bases outside the gene matches. Germline CDR1 SEHNR, CDR2 FQNEAQ (reference sequence). Full variable domain (missing parts from reference TRBV7-9 and TRBJ1-1): DTGVSQNPRHKITKRGQNVTFRCDPISEHNRLYWYRQTLGQGPEFLTYFQNEAQLEKSRLLSDRFSAERPKGSFSTLEIQRTEQGDSAMYLCASSEQGADTEAFFGQGTRLTVV.

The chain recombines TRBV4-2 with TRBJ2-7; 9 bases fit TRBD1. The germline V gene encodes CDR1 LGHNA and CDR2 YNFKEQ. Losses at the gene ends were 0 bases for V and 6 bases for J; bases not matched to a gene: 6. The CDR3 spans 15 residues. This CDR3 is CASSQDDRGTGEQYF. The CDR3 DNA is TGTGCCAGCAGCCAAGACGACAGGGGGACCGGCGAGCAGTACTTC.

This CDR3 is CASRGVLNEQYF. DNA of the CDR3: TGTGCCAGCAGAGGCGTTCTGAACGAGCAGTACTTC. The chain has TRBV7-2 and TRBJ2-7; D is unresolved. The CDR3 is 12 residues long. In germline, CDR1 is SGHTA, CDR2 FQGNSA. Between the trimmed V and J ends, which lost 6 bases and 5 bases, there was a span of 11 bases.

The CDR3 nucleotides are TGCAGCGTCTACGGGGGGGCATCGAGCGGAGAGACCCAGTACTTC. It encodes CSVYGGASSGETQYF. This sequence joins TRBV29-1 and TRBJ2-5, with TRBD2 matching 8 bases. Germline lookup yields CDR1 SQVTM and CDR2 ANQGSEA. This CDR3 is built from 15 residues. V lost 6 bases, J lost 4 bases, and 13 bases stayed unmatched.

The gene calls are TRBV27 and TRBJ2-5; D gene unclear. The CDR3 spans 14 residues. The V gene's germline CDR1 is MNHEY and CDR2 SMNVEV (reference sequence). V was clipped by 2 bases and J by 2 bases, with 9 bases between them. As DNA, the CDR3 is TGTGCCAGCAGTTTAAGGGCGTGGCAAGAGACCCAGTACTTC. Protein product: CASSLRAWQETQYF.

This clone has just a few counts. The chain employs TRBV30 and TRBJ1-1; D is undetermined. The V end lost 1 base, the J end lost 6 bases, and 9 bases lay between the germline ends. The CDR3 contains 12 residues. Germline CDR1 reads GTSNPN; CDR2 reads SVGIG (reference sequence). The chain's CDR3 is CAWSAVIPEAFF. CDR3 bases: TGTGCCTGGAGTGCCGTAATTCCTGAAGCTTTCTTT.

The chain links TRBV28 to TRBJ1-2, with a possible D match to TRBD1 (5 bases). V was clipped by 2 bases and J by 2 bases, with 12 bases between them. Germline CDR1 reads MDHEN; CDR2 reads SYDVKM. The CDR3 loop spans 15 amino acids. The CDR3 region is CASSLGRAGNYGYTF. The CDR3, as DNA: TGTGCCAGCAGTTTAGGCCGCGCAGGGAACTATGGCTACACCTTC.

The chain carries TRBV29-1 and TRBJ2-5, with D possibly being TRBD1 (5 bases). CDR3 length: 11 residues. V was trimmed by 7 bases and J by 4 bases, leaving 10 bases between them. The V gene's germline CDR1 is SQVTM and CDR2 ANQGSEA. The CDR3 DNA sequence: TGCAGCGGCTACAGGCTAGAGACCCAGTACTTC. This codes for CSGYRLETQYF.

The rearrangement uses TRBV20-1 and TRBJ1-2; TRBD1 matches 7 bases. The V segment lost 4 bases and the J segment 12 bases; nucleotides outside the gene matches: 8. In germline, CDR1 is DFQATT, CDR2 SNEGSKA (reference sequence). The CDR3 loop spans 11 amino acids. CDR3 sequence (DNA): TGCAGTGCTACTCCGGGACAGTCCCACACCTTC. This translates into CSATPGQSHTF.

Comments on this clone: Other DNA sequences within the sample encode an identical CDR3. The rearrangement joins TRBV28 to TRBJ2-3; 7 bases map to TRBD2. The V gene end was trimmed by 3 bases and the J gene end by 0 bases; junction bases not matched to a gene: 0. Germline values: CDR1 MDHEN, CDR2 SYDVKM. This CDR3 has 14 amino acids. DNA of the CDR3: TGTGCCAGCAGTTTCGGGGGGAGCACAGATACGCAGTATTTT. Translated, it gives CASSFGGSTDTQYF.

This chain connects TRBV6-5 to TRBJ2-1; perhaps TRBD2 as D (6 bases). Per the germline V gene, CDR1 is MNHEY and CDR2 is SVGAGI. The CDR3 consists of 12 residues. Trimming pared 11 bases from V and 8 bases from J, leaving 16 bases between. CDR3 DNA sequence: TGTGCCGCAGCGGGTCGAGGTCATGAGCAGTTCTTC. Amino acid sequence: CAAAGRGHEQFF.

This CDR3 is CASRSPGPSNSPLHF. The CDR3, as DNA: TGTGCCAGCAGATCCCCCGGGCCCTCGAATTCACCCCTCCACTTT. The chain links TRBV28 to TRBJ1-6; no reliable D call. V lost 6 bases and J lost 7, with 16 bases in between. Germline V gene lookup returns CDR1 MDHEN and CDR2 SYDVKM. The CDR3 contains 15 residues.

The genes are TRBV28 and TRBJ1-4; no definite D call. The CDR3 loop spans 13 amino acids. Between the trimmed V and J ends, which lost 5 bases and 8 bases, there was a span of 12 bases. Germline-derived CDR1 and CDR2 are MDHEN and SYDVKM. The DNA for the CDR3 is TGTGCCAGCAGTGTATTGGAGGCCGAAAAACTGTTTTTT. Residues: CASSVLEAEKLFF. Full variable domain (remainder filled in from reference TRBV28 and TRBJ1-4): DVKVTQSSRYLVKRTGEKVFLECVQDMDHENMFWYRQDPGLGLRLIYFSYDVKMKEKGDIPEGYSVSREKKERFSLILESASTNQTSMYLCASSVLEAEKLFFGSGTQLSVL.

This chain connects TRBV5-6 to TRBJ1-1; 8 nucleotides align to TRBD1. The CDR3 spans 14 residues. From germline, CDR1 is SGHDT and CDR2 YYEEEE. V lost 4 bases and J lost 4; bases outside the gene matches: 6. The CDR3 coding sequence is TGTGCCAGCAGCCTGACAGGGGCGGGCACTGAAGCTTTCTTT. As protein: CASSLTGAGTEAFF.

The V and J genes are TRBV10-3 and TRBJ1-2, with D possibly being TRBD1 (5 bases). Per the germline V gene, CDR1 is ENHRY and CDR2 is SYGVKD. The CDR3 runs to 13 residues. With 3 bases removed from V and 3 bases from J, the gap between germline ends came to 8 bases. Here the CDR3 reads CAISEQADYGYTF. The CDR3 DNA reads TGTGCCATCAGTGAACAGGCTGACTATGGCTACACCTTC.

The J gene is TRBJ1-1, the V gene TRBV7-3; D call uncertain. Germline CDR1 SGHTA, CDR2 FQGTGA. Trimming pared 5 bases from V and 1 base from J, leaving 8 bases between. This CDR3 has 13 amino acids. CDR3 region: CASSPGKNTEAFF. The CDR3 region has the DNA TGTGCCAGCAGCCCCGGAAAGAACACTGAAGCTTTCTTT. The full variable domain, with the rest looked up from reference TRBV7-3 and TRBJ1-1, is GAGVSQTPSNKVTEKGKYVELRCDPISGHTALYWYRQSLGQGPEFLIYFQGTGAADDSGLPNDRFFAVRPEGSVSTLKIQRTERGDSAVYLCASSPGKNTEAFFGQGTRLTVV.

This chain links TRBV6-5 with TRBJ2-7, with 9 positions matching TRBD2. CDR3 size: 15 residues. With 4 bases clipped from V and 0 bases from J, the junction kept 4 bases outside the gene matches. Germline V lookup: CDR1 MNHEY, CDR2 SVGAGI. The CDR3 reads CASSSTSGSSYEQYF. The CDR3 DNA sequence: TGTGCCAGCAGTTCAACTAGCGGGTCCTCCTACGAGCAGTACTTC.

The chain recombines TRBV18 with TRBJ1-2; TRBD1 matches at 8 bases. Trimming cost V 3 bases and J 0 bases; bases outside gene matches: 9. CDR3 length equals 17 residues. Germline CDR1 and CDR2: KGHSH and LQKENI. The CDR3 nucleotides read TGTGCCAGCTCACCTGGGTTGTCGGGACAGGCTAACTATGGCTACACCTTC. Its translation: CASSPGLSGQANYGYTF.

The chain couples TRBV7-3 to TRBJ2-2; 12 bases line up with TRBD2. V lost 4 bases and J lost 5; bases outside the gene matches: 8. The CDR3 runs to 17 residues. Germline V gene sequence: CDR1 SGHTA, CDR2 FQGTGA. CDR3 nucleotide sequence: TGTGCCAGCAGCTCCAGACTAGCGGGAGAGGGAACCGGGGAGCTGTTTTTT. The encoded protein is CASSSRLAGEGTGELFF. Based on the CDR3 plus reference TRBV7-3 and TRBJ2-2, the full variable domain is GAGVSQTPSNKVTEKGKYVELRCDPISGHTALYWYRQSLGQGPEFLIYFQGTGAADDSGLPNDRFFAVRPEGSVSTLKIQRTERGDSAVYLCASSSRLAGEGTGELFFGEGSRLTVL.

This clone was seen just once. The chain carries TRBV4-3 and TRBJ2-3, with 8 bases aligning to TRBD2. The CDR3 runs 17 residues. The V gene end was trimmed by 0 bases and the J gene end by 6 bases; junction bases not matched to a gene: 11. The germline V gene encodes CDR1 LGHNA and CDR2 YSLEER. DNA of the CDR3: TGCGCCAGCAGCCAAGACCGGGGGGGTGAGGGCGCGGATACGCAGTATTTT. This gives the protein CASSQDRGGEGADTQYF.

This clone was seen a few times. CDR3 coding DNA: TGTGCCAGCAGTGAAAGAGATAACTATGGCTACACCTTC. This gives the protein CASSERDNYGYTF. The rearrangement uses TRBV2 and TRBJ1-2; D ambiguous. The CDR3 extends over 13 amino acids. The germline V gene has CDR1 SNHLY and CDR2 FYNNEI. The V end lost 2 bases, the J end lost 1 base, and 5 bases lay between the germline ends.

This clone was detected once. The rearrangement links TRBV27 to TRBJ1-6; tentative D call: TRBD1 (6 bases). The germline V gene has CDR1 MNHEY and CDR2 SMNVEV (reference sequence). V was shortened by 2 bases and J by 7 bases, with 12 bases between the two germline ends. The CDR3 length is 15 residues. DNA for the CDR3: TGTGCCAGCAGTTTACGCCCCGGGGGCAATTCACCCCTCCACTTT. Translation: CASSLRPGGNSPLHF.

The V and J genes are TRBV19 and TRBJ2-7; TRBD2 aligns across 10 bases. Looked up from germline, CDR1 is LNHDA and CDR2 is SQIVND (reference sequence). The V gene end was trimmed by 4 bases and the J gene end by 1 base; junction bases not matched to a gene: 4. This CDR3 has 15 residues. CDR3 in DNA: TGTGCCAGTAGTACCGGACTAGCGGTATCCTACGAGCAGTACTTC. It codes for CASSTGLAVSYEQYF.